This record concerns one TCR beta chain sequence. Its antigen is currently unknown. The data stem from a study of T-cell reconstitution after alpha-beta-depleted transplantation in children. Germline V gene data show CDR1 as SGHVS and CDR2 as FNYEAQ. This CDR3 region has 18 residues. Trimming removed 5 bases from V and 0 bases from J, with 20 bases in between. Construction of the TCRbeta library involved unique molecular identifiers. TCRdb re-called the PCR reads with MiXCR, one entry per CDR3 protein. Of approximately 350,000 distinct CDR3 sequences listed, roughly 15% are singletons. General study results and limits: As was reported, about two months after transplant, alpha-beta T cells came from several hundred expanded graft clones. By one year post-transplant, T-cell counts and diversity largely arose from T cells that were newly produced. There were some patients whose high TCRbeta diversity at day 60 came from surviving recipient T cells and thymic progenitors.

The sequences come from PBMCs, mostly from graft donor cells, collected 360 days after TCRalphabeta/CD19-depleted stem cell transplant. The source is a male patient between 2 and 9 years old who had a stem cell transplant for acute lymphoblastic leukemia, so the T cells may come from the graft donor. The chain employs TRBV7-6 and TRBJ2-1; D not certain. In DNA form, the CDR3 reads TGTGCCAGCAGCCTGCCCTTATTGTCGGAAAGCTCCTACAATGAGCAGTTCTTC. This encodes CASSLPLLSESSYNEQFF.